This is a list of T cell receptor beta chains from one sample in a study of blood T cell repertoires in COVID-19. Libraries were prepared by immunoSEQ multiplex PCR; TCRdb keeps only in-frame clonotypes and omits some of them. The data contain 500,000 to 600,000 clones, around nine tenths of them singletons. Sequenced sample: peripheral blood. The source is a woman between 45 and 65 years old with COVID-19, enrolled during active disease. CDR3s include the opening cysteine and the closing phenylalanine or tryptophan. A D gene is named only where the DNA matches it firmly. Where a row states a size, it is once, few, many or the class of an expanded clone; other rows omit it.

size: -
D: -
J: TRBJ1-2
V: TRBV6-5
DNA: TGTGCCAGCACGGCGTCCTCAGGGAATGGCTACACCTTC
CDR3: CASTASSGNGYTF

size: -
D: TRBD1
J: TRBJ1-1
V: TRBV28
DNA: TGTGCCAGCGTATTGGGACAGGGGAACGGGGACACTGAAGCTTTCTTT
CDR3: CASVLGQGNGDTEAFF

size: -
D: -
J: TRBJ2-1
V: TRBV6-6
DNA: TGTGCCGTGAGCATTATAAATGAGCAGTTCTTC
CDR3: CAVSIINEQFF

size: -
D: TRBD1
J: TRBJ2-7
V: TRBV2
DNA: TGTGCCAGCGGGGACAGGGTCGTGTACGAGCAGTACTTC
CDR3: CASGDRVVYEQYF

size: few
D: -
J: TRBJ1-1
V: TRBV3-1/TRBV3-2
DNA: TGTGCCAGCAGCCAAGATCCCAAGAGAGGTGAAGCTTTCTTT
CDR3: CASSQDPKRGEAFF

size: -
D: -
J: TRBJ2-7
V: TRBV6-1
DNA: TGTGCCAGCAGTGATCGGTTTTACCGGGGGGCCGCCTACGAGCAGTACTTC
CDR3: CASSDRFYRGAAYEQYF

size: -
D: TRBD1
J: TRBJ2-7
V: TRBV2
DNA: TGTGCCAGCAGTGAATATCAGGGACAGACCTACGAGCAGTACTTC
CDR3: CASSEYQGQTYEQYF

size: -
D: TRBD2
J: TRBJ2-2
V: TRBV28
DNA: TGTGCCAGCAGCAAACCCGGGGGGGTGAACACCGGGGAGCTGTTTTTT
CDR3: CASSKPGGVNTGELFF

size: -
D: TRBD1
J: TRBJ1-3
V: TRBV7-9
DNA: TGTGCCAGCAACAGGGGGGTAGGAAACACCATATATTTT
CDR3: CASNRGVGNTIYF

size: -
D: -
J: TRBJ2-7
V: TRBV5-4
DNA: TGTGCCAGCAGCTTGGCGGGACAAGCTATCTACGAGCAGTACTTC
CDR3: CASSLAGQAIYEQYF

size: once
D: TRBD2
J: TRBJ2-3
V: TRBV24-1
DNA: TGTGCCACCAGTGACCCCGTAGAAGGAGCGGGGGCCCGGGGGGATACGCAGTATTTT
CDR3: CATSDPVEGAGARGDTQYF

size: -
D: -
J: TRBJ1-1
V: TRBV5-1
DNA: TGCGCCAGCAGCTTGGGGGGCGGGACTTTTTTGAACACTGAAGCTTTCTTT
CDR3: CASSLGGGTFLNTEAFF

size: -
D: -
J: TRBJ1-2
V: TRBV9
DNA: TGTGCCAGCAGCATCGGGGGGGCGATTCCCATTAAATACACCTTC
CDR3: CASSIGGAIPIKYTF

size: -
D: TRBD1
J: TRBJ1-2
V: TRBV5-8
DNA: TGTGCCAGCAGCTTTCGACAGGGCTTTGGCTACACCTTC
CDR3: CASSFRQGFGYTF

size: -
D: -
J: TRBJ2-7
V: TRBV6-5
DNA: TGTGCCAGCAGCAACGGGGGTGGAGGGTCCTACGAGCAGTACTTC
CDR3: CASSNGGGGSYEQYF

size: -
D: TRBD1
J: TRBJ2-3
V: TRBV30
DNA: TGTGCCTGGAGTATTGACAGGGTGCATGCAGATACGCAGTATTTT
CDR3: CAWSIDRVHADTQYF

size: -
D: -
J: TRBJ1-5
V: TRBV2
DNA: TGTGCCAGCAGTGACCCGGCCGGCTCTAGGTCCCAGCATTTT
CDR3: CASSDPAGSRSQHF

size: -
D: -
J: TRBJ1-6
V: TRBV19
DNA: TGTGCCAGTAGTATCCAGGCTGACAATAATTCACCCCTCCACTTT
CDR3: CASSIQADNNSPLHF

size: -
D: TRBD2
J: TRBJ2-1
V: TRBV29-1
DNA: TGCAGCGTTGAAGGAGACAGTAGCGGGAACTACAATGAGCAGTTCTTC
CDR3: CSVEGDSSGNYNEQFF

size: -
D: -
J: TRBJ2-2
V: TRBV19
DNA: TGTGCCAGTAGTATAGGGACACTCCTGAACACCGGGGAGCTGTTTTTT
CDR3: CASSIGTLLNTGELFF

size: few
D: TRBD2
J: TRBJ2-1
V: TRBV11-3
DNA: TGTGCCAGCAGCCGGACTAGTAGTGGCAATGAGCAGTTCTTC
CDR3: CASSRTSSGNEQFF

size: -
D: TRBD2
J: TRBJ2-3
V: TRBV11-2
DNA: TGTGCCAGCAGCGGGACCAGCGGGGTCACAGATACGCAGTATTTT
CDR3: CASSGTSGVTDTQYF